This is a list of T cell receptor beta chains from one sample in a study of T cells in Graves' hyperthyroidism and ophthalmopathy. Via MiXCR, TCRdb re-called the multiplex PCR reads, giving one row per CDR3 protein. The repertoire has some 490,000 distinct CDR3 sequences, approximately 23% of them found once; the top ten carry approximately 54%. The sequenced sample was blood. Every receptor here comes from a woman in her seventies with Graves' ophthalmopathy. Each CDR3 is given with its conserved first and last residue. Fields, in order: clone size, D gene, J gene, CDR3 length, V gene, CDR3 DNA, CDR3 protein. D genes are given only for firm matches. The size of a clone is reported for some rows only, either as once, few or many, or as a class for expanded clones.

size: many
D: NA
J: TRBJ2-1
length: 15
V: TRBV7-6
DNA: TGTGCCAGCAGCCTCAATAGCGGAGGGGGGAATGAGCAGTTCTTC
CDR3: CASSLNSGGGNEQFF

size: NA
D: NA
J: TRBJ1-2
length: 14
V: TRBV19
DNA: TGTGCCAGTAGTATTTCGGGGACTAACTATGGCTACACCTTC
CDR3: CASSISGTNYGYTF

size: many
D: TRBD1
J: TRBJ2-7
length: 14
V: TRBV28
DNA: TGTGCCAGCATGAGGGGGGACAGGTTCTACGAGCAGTACTTC
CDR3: CASMRGDRFYEQYF

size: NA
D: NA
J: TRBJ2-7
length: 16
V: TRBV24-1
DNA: TGTGCCACCAGTGATAGACGCCAGGGGCCTGCGGGGGAGCAGTACTTC
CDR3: CATSDRRQGPAGEQYF

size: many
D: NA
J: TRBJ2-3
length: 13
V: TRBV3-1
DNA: TGTGCCAGCAGCCGGTCAGGGGATGGAACGCAGTATTTT
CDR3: CASSRSGDGTQYF

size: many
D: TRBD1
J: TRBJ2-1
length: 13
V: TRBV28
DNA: TGTGCCAGCAGTTTAGGACAGGTCATTGAGCAGTTCTTC
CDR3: CASSLGQVIEQFF

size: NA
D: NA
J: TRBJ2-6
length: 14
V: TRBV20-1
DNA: TGCAGTGCTAGCCCTCACGCTGGGGCCAACGTCCTGACTTTC
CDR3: CSASPHAGANVLTF

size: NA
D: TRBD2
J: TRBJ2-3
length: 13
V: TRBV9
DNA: TGTGCCAGCAGCTCCGAGGGGCGGGGGACGCAGTATTTT
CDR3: CASSSEGRGTQYF

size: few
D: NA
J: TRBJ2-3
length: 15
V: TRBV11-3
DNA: TGTGCCAGCAGCTTAGGCGGTTCTGCCACAGATACGCAGTATTTT
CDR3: CASSLGGSATDTQYF

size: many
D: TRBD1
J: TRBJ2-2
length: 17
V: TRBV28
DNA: TGTGCCAGCCTGGGGCCGACAGGGGCCGGACGGACCGGGGAGCTGTTTTTT
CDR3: CASLGPTGAGRTGELFF

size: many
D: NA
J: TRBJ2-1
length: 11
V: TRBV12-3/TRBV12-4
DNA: TGTGCCAGCAGTTTCCAGTATGAGCAGTTCTTC
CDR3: CASSFQYEQFF

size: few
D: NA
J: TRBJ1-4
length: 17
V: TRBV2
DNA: TGTGCCAGCAGTGAAGGTCAGGTTTATTCCATTAATGAAAAACTGTTTTTT
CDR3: CASSEGQVYSINEKLFF

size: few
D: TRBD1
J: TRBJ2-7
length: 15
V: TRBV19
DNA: TGTGCCAGTAGTTCGGGGACAGCCTACTTTTACGAGCAGTACTTC
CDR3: CASSSGTAYFYEQYF

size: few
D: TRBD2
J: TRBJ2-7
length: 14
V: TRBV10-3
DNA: TGTGCCATCAGCACAGGACTAGCCGCCTACGAGCAGTACTTC
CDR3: CAISTGLAAYEQYF

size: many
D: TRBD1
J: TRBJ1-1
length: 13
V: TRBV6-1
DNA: TGTGCCAGCAAGGACAGGGTCCATCTTGCGGCTTTCTTT
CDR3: CASKDRVHLAAFF

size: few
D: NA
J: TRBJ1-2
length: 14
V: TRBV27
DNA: TGTGCCAGCAGTTTCGGGCAGGGAATCTATGGCTACACCTTC
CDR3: CASSFGQGIYGYTF

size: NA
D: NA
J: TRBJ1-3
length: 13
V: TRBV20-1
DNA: TGCAGTGCGACTGACCTAGGAGGAAACACCATATATTTT
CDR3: CSATDLGGNTIYF

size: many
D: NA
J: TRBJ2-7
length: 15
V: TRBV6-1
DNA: TGTGCCAGCAACTCGGGACTCCTGAGCTCCTACGAGCAGTACTTC
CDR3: CASNSGLLSSYEQYF

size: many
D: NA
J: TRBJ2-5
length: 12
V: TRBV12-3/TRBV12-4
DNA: TGTGCCAGCAGCGGGACTGTTGGGACCCAGTACTTC
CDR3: CASSGTVGTQYF

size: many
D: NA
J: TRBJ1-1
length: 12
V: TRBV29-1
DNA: TGCAGCGGGGGGACGGCAAACACTGAAGCTTTCTTT
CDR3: CSGGTANTEAFF

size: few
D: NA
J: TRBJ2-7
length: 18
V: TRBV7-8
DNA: TGTGCCAGCAGCTTAGCGCCAAGTCGGACTAAGGGCGCCGACGAGCAGTACTTC
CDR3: CASSLAPSRTKGADEQYF

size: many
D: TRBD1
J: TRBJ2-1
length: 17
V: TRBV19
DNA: TGTGCCAGTAGTACCCACGCGGCAGGGGGATTCGCAGAGGGGCAGTTCTTC
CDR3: CASSTHAAGGFAEGQFF